This T cell receptor (beta chain) was documented in a study of shared T cell receptors in the human thymus (dated by TCRdb to 2020 to 2022). For context, the study as a whole: The study examined how self-reactive, shared T-cell receptor alpha chains are generated in the human thymus.

This clone appeared once. Its antigen is still unknown. No much larger clone exists at a distance of one base, and base qualities are not known. The library was produced with the immunoSEQ multiplex PCR assay. TCRdb mirrors the immuneACCESS table, restricted to in-frame sequences. Some clones are absent from its copies; in checked studies, under half trace to an unresolved V gene, and the reason for the others is unknown. The sample yields fewer than 700,000 clones; approximately 87% were counted once. Jointly, the top ten make up about 0.01% of the sample. CDR1 and CDR2 were assigned from the germline V gene as SGHRS and YFSETQ. V is pruned by 4 bases and J by 5 bases, leaving 9 bases of the junction without a gene match. Spanning cysteine to phenylalanine, the CDR3 consists of 15 amino acids. The sequence is cut down to CDR3 DNA, 45 bases in frame from base 1. These records were also assigned to another study, of human thymus T cells. That second publication adds: The donors were immunologically healthy infants in Finland who had open corrective cardiac surgery for congenital heart defects. Thymus tissue was obtained as surgical resects removed during corrective cardiac surgery. Both the thymic and the peripheral blood repertoires appeared to show biased V and J gene segment usage. According to the related research, thymic TCR repertoires were highly overlapping among unrelated individuals. The study described the TCR alpha and beta repertoires in about eight infant thymus samples and four matching peripheral blood samples. Donor ages ranging from about 7 to 250 days were recorded, and 5 or 6 male and a couple of female infants were included in the cohort. After being mechanically released from the tissue, thymocytes were kept at -70 degrees C in pellets of roughly 8.5-34 million cells. A QIAsymphony instrument was used to extract genomic DNA from frozen cell pellets. TCRB and TCRAD loci were amplified from a standardized quantity of quality-controlled genomic DNA using the immunoSEQ multiplex PCR assay. Amplicons spanned the V(D)J region at a length sufficient to cover the CDR3 and identify V and J genes. The commercial immunoSEQ service was used to sequence amplicons on an Illumina platform. Primer bias and sequencing errors were corrected as previously described, and TCRAD and TCRB definitions were based on the IMGT database. Repertoires were analysed with immunoSEQ Analyzer 3.0 and VDJTools, covering basic statistics, V/J segment usage, diversity estimates, rarefaction and pairwise overlap. Chao1, ChaoE, Efron-Thisted, Shannon and inverse Simpson indices were used to estimate diversity, which was also estimated on datasets down-sampled to the smallest sample. Repertoire overlap was determined by strict matching of CDR3 nucleotide sequence, V gene and J gene, and Jaccard-based multidimensional scaling clustering was applied. On average, thymus samples gave around 880,000 unique TCRB clonotypes, whereas blood samples gave roughly 80,000.

This receptor was taken from a boy under two years old with a congenital heart defect. Donor details come from another sample of the same person, matched by shared clones. The material sequenced was thymocytes. This sequence uses TRBV5-1 and TRBJ1-1; 9 of the junction bases match TRBD1. The CDR3 protein: CASSGPDRGKTEAFF. In nucleotide form, the sequence is TGCGCCAGCAGCGGACCAGACAGGGGGAAAACTGAAGCTTTCTTT.